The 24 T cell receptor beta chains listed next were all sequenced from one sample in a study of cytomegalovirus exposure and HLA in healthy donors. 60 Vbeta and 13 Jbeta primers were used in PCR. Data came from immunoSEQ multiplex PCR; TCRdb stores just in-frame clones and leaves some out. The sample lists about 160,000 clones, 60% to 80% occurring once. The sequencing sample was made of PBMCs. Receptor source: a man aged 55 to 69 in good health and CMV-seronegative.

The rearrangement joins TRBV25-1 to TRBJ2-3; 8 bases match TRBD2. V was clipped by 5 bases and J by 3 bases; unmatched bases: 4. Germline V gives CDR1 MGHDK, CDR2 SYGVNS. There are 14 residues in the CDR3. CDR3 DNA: TGTGCCAGCAGTCGGGGGGGCCTTACAGATACGCAGTATTTT. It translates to CASSRGGLTDTQYF.

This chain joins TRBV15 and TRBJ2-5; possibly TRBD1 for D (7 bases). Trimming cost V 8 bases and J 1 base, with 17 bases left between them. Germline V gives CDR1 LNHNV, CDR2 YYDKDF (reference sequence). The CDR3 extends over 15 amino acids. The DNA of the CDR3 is TGTGCCACCCACACCGGAGGGGACAGCCAAGAGACCCAGTACTTC. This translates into CATHTGGDSQETQYF.

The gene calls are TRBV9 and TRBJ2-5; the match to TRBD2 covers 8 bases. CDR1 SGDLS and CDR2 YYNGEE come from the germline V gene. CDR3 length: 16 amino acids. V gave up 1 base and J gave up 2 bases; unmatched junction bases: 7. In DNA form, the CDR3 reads TGTGCCAGCAGCGTATCGGCGGGGGGTGGGCAAGAGACCCAGTACTTC. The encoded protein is CASSVSAGGGQETQYF.

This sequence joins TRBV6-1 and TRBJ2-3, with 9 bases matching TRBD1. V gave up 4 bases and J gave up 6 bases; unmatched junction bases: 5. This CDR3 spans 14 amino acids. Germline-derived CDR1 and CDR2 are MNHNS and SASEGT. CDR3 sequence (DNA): TGTGCCAGCAGTGGGGGACAGGGATTGGATACGCAGTATTTT. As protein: CASSGGQGLDTQYF.

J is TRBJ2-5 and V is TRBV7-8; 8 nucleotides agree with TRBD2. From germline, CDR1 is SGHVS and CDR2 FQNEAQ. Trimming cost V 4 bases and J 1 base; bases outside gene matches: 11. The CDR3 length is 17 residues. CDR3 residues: CASSSGWGGGPQETQYF. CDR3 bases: TGTGCCAGCAGCTCAGGATGGGGCGGGGGGCCCCAAGAGACCCAGTACTTC. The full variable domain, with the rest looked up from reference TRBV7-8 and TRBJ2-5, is GAGVSQSPRYKVAKRGQDVALRCDPISGHVSLFWYQQALGQGPEFLTYFQNEAQLDKSGLPSDRFFAERPEGSVSTLKIQRTQQEDSAVYLCASSSGWGGGPQETQYFGPGTRLLVL.

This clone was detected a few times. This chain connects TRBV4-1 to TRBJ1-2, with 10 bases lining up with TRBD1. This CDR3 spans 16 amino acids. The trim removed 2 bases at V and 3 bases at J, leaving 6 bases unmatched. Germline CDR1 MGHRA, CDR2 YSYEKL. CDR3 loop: CASSQKGDRGDYGYTF. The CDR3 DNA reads TGCGCCAGCAGCCAAAAAGGGGACAGGGGCGACTATGGCTACACCTTC.

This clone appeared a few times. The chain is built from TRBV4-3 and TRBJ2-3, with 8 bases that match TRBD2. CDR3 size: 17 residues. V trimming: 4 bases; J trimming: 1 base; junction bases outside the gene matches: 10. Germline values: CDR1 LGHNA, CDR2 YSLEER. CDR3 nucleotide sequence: TGCGCCAGCAGCCTCAACGGGAGGGGGGGAGGCACAGATACGCAGTATTTT. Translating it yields CASSLNGRGGGTDTQYF.

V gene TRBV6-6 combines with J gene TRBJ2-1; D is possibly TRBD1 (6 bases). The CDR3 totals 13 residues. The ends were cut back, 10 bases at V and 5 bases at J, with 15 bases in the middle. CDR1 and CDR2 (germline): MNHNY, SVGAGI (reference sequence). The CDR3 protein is CATRRGENNEQFF. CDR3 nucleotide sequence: TGTGCCACTCGCAGGGGAGAGAACAATGAGCAGTTCTTC.

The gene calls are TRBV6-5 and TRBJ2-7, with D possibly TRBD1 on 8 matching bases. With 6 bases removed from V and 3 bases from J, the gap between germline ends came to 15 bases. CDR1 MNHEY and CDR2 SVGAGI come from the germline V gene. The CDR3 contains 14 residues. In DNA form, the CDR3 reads TGTGCCAGCAGAGGACAGGGCGGGAGCTACGAGCAGTACTTC. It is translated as CASRGQGGSYEQYF.

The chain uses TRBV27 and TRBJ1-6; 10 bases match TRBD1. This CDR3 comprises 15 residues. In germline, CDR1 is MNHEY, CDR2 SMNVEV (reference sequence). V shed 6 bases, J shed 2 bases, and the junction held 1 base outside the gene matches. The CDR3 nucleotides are TGTGCCAGCAGGACAGGGGGCGCCTATAATTCACCCCTCCACTTT. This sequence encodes CASRTGGAYNSPLHF.

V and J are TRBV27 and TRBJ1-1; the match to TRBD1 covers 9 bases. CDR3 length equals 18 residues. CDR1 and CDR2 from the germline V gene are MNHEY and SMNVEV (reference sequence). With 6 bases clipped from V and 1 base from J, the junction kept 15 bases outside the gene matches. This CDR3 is CASRPQWYGTGKNTEAFF. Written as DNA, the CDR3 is TGTGCCAGCAGGCCTCAATGGTACGGGACAGGGAAGAACACTGAAGCTTTCTTT.

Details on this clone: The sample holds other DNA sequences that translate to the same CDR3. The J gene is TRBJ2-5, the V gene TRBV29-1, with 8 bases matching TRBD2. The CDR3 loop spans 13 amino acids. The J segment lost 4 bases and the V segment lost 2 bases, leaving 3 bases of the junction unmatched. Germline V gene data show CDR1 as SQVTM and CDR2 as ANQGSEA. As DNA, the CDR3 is TGCAGCGTTGAACGGCTAGCGGGAGAGACCCAGTACTTC. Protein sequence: CSVERLAGETQYF.

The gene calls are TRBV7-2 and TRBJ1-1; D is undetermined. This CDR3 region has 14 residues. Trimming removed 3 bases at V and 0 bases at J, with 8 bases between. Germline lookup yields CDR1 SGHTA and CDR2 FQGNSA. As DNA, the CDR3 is TGTGCCAGCAGCTTTGCGGGAGTGAACACTGAAGCTTTCTTT. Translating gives CASSFAGVNTEAFF.

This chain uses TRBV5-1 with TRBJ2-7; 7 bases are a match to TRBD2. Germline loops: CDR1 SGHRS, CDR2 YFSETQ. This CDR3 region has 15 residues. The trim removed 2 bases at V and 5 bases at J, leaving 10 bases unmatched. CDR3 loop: CASSFWGRAADEQYF. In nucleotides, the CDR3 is TGCGCCAGCAGCTTTTGGGGGAGGGCGGCGGACGAGCAGTACTTC.

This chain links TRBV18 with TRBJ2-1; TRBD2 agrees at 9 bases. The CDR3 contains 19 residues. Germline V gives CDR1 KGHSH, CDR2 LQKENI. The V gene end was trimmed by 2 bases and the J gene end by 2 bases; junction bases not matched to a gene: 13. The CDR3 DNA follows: TGTGCCAGCTCACCATTCACTTCCTGGGCGGGGGGGACCTACAATGAGCAGTTCTTC. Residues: CASSPFTSWAGGTYNEQFF. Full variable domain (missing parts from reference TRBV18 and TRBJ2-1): NAGVMQNPRHLVRRRGQEARLRCSPMKGHSHVYWYRQLPEEGLKFMVYLQKENIIDESGMPKERFSAEFPKEGPSILRIQQVVRGDSAAYFCASSPFTSWAGGTYNEQFFGPGTRLTVL.

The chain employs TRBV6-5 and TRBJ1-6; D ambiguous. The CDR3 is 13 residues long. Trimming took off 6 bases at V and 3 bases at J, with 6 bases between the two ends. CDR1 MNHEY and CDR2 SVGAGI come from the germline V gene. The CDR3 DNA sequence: TGTGCCAGCAGCGTCCTCTATAATTCACCCCTCCACTTT. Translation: CASSVLYNSPLHF.

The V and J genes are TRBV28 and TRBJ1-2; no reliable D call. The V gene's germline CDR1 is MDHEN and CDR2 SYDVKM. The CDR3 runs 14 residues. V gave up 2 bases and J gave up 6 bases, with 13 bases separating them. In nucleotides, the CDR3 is TGTGCCAGCAGTTTAACCGGGATACGACATGGCTACACCTTC. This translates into CASSLTGIRHGYTF.

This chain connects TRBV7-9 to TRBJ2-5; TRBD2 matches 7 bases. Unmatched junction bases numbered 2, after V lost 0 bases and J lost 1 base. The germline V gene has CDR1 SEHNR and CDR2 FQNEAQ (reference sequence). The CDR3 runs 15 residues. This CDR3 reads CASSLARGTQETQYF. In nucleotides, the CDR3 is TGTGCCAGCAGCTTAGCGCGGGGGACCCAAGAGACCCAGTACTTC.

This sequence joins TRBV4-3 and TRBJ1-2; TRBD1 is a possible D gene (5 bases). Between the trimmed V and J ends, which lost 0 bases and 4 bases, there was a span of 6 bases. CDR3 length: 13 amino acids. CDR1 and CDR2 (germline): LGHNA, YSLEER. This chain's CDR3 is CASSQDRAYGYTF. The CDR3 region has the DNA TGCGCCAGCAGCCAAGACAGGGCCTATGGCTACACCTTC.

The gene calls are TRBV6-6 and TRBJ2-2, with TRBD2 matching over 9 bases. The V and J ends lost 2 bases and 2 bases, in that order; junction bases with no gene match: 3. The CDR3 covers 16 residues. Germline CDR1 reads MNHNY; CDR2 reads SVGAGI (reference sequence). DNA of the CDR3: TGTGCCAGCAGTTACCTAGCGGGAATAAACACCGGGGAGCTGTTTTTT. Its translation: CASSYLAGINTGELFF.

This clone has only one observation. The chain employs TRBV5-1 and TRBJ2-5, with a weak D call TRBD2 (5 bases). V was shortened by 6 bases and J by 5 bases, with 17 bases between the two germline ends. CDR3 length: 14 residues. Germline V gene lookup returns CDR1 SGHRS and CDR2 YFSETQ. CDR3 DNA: TGCGCCAGCAAGGAGGAGCAAGAGGAGGAGACCCAGTACTTC. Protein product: CASKEEQEEETQYF.

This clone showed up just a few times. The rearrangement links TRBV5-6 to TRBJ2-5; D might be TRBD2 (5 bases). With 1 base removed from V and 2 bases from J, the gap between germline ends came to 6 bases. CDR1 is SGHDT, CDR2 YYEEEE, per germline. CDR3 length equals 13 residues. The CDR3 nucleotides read TGTGCCAGCAGCTTGAGAGGGCAAGAGACCCAGTACTTC. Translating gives CASSLRGQETQYF.

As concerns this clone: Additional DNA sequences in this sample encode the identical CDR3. For the CDR3, the DNA is TGTGCCTGGAGTGTGGGGGGGAACACTGAAGCTTTCTTT. Amino acids: CAWSVGGNTEAFF. The chain is built from TRBV30 and TRBJ1-1, with D possibly being TRBD1 (5 bases). The germline V gene encodes CDR1 GTSNPN and CDR2 SVGIG (reference sequence). V gave up 0 bases and J gave up 1 base, with 6 bases separating them. This CDR3 is 13 amino acids long.

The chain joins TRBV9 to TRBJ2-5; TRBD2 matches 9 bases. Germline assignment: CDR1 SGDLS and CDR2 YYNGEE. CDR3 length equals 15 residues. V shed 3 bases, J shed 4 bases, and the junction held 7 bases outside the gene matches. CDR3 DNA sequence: TGTGCCAGCAGCGGTCAGCGGGGGGTCGCAGAGACCCAGTACTTC. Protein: CASSGQRGVAETQYF. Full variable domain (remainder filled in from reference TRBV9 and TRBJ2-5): DSGVTQTPKHLITATGQRVTLRCSPRSGDLSVYWYQQSLDQGLQFLIQYYNGEERAKGNILERFSAQQFPDLHSELNLSSLELGDSALYFCASSGQRGVAETQYFGPGTRLLVL.